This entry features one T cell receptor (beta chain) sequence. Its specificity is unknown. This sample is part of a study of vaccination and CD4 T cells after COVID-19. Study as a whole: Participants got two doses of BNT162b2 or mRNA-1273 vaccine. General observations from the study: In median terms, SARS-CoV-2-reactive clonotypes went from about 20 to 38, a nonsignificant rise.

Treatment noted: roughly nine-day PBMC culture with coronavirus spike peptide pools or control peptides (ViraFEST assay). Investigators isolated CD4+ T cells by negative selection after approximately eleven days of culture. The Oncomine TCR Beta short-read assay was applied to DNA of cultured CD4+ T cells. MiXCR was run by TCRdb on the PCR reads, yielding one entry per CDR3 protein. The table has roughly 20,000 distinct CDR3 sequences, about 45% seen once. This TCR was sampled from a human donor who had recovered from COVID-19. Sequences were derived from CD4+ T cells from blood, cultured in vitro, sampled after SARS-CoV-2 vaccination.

The CDR3 bases are TGTGCCAGCAGTTACTCGTCGGCGGGGGAAGGCTACGAGCAGTACTTC. It encodes CASSYSSAGEGYEQYF. The chain has TRBV6-2 or TRBV6-3 and TRBJ2-7, with 7 bases aligning to TRBD2. Trimming took 0 bases from V and 3 from J; bases not matched to a gene: 8. Germline V gene lookup returns CDR1 MNHEY and CDR2 SVGEGT. The CDR3 totals 16 residues.